This T cell receptor (beta chain) is drawn from a study of CD8+ T cells in alopecia areata. Across the study: Tofacitinib was taken orally by treated patients, and the dose was 5 to 10 mg twice daily.

Stated treatment: oral pan-JAK inhibitor, 5-10 mg twice daily. Sequencing relied on a cDNA template that was reverse transcribed from extracted RNA. Here immunoSEQ multiplex PCR was the method, and the copy in TCRdb shows in-frame clones only, minus some. The sample has around 100,000 clones, 44% seen once. CDR1 is SGHDN, CDR2 FVKESK, per germline. V shed 5 bases and J 4 bases; nucleotides not matched to a gene: 11. This CDR3 is built from 16 residues. The sequences come from CD8+ T cells sorted from blood, collected at week 24, from a patient treated with tofacitinib. This rearrangement joins TRBV14 to TRBJ2-5; 9 nucleotides agree with TRBD1. This sequence was found in a human donor with alopecia areata. CDR3 DNA sequence: TGTGCCAGCAGCAGCCGACAGGGGGTTTGGGGAGAGACCCAGTACTTC. Amino acid sequence: CASSSRQGVWGETQYF.